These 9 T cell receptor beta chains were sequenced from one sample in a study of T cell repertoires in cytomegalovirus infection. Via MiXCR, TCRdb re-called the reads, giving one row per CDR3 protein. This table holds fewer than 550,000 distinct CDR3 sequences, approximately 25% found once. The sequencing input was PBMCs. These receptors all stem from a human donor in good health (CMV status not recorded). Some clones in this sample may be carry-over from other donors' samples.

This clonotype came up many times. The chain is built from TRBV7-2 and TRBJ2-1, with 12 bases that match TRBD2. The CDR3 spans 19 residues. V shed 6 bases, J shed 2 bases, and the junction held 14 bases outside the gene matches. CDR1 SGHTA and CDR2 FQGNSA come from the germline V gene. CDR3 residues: CASSPTTSGSPRAYNEQFF. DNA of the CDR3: TGTGCCAGCAGTCCTACGACTAGCGGGAGCCCTCGAGCCTACAATGAGCAGTTCTTC. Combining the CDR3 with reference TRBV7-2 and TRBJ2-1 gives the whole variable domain GAGVSQSPSNKVTEKGKDVELRCDPISGHTALYWYRQSLGQGLEFLIYFQGNSAPDKSGLPSDRFSAERTGGSVSTLTIQRTQQEDSAVYLCASSPTTSGSPRAYNEQFFGPGTRLTVL.

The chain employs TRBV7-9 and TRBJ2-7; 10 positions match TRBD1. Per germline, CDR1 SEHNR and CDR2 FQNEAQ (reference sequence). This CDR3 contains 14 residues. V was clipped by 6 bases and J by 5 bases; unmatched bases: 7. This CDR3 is CASRHAGTGDEQYF. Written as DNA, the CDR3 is TGTGCCAGCAGGCACGCCGGGACAGGGGACGAGCAGTACTTC.

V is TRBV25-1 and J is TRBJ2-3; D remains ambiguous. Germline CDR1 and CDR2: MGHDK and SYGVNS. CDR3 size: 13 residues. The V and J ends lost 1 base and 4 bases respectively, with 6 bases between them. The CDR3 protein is CASSEWIPDTQYF. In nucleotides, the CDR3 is TGTGCCAGCAGTGAATGGATACCAGATACGCAGTATTTT.

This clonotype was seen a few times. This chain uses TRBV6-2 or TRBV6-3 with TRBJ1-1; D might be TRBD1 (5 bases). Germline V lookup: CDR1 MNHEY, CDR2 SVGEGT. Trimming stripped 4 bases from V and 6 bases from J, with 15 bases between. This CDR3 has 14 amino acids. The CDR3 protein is CASSFFQGSAEAFF. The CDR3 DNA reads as TGTGCCAGCAGTTTTTTTCAGGGTAGCGCTGAAGCTTTCTTT.

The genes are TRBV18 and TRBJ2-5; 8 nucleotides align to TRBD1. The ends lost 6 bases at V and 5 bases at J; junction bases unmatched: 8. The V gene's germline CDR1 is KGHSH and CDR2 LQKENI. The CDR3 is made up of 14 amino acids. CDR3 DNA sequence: TGTGCCAGCTCGTCGTCAGGGGGCGAGGAGACCCAGTACTTC. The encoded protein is CASSSSGGEETQYF.

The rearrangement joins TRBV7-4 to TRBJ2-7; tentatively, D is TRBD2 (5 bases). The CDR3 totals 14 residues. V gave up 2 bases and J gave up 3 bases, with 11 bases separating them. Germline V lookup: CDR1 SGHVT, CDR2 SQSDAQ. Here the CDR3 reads CASSLSGLGYEQYV. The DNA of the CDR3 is TGTGCCAGCAGCTTATCTGGACTGGGCTACGAGCAGTACGTC.

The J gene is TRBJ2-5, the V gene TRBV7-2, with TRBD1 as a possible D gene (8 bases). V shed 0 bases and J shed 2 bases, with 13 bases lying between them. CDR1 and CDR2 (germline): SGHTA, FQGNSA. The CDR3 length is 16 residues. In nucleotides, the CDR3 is TGTGCCAGCAGCTTAGCCACAGGGGGGGGGCAAGAGACCCAGTACTTC. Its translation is CASSLATGGGQETQYF.

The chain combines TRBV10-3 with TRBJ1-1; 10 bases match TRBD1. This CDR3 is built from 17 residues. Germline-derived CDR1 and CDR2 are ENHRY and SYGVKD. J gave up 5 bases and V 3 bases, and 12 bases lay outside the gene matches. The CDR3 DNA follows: TGTGCCATCAGTGATCGTAGACAGGGGGCATCTAGAACTGAAGCTTTCTTT. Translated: CAISDRRQGASRTEAFF.

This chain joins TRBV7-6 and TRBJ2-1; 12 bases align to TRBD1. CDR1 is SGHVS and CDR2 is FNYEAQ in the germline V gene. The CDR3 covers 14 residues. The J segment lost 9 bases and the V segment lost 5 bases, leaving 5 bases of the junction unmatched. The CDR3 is CASSHRDRGPEQFF. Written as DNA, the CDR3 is TGTGCCAGCAGCCACCGGGACAGGGGGCCTGAGCAGTTCTTC.